These 24 T cell receptor beta chains were sequenced from one sample in a study of breast tumors, draining lymph nodes, adjacent tissues. TCRdb called the multiplex PCR reads again in MiXCR, with one record for every CDR3 protein. Of 20,000 to 30,000 distinct CDR3 sequences detected, 68% appear once; the ten largest clones hold around a quarter. The sequencing sample was made of tumor-adjacent breast tissue. The receptors originated from a female donor with breast cancer. Some clones in this sample may be carry-over from other donors' samples.

The chain carries TRBV20-1 and TRBJ2-7; 8 bases line up with TRBD1. This CDR3 is built from 15 residues. Germline trimming cut 0 bases from V and 3 bases from J; bases unmatched to any gene: 7. CDR1 is DFQATT and CDR2 is SNEGSKA in the germline V gene (reference sequence). CDR3 protein: CSARDLTGADYEQYF. Here the CDR3 DNA reads TGCAGTGCTAGAGATTTGACAGGGGCCGACTACGAGCAGTACTTC.

The V call is TRBV20-1, the J call TRBJ2-3, with TRBD2 matching 9 bases. After removal of 2 bases from V and 0 bases from J, the junction contained 9 bases not matched to a gene. This CDR3 is built from 17 residues. Germline-derived CDR1 and CDR2 are DFQATT and SNEGSKA (reference sequence). CDR3 nucleotide sequence: TGCAGTGCTAGACGAGTCGGCGGGAGGGCCAGCACAGATACGCAGTATTTT. It specifies CSARRVGGRASTDTQYF.

The chain couples TRBV4-1 to TRBJ1-5; maybe TRBD1 (5 bases). Germline CDR1 and CDR2: MGHRA and YSYEKL. The V end was cut by 4 bases, the J end by 6 bases, with 13 bases between. The CDR3 covers 14 residues. CDR3 DNA sequence: TGCGCCAGCAGCCCATGGGACTTGGGTCAGCCCCAGCATTTT. Its protein product is CASSPWDLGQPQHF.

Judged by abundance, this clonotype is medium-sized (0.01 to 0.1%). V usage is TRBV20-1 and J usage is TRBJ2-1, with a possible D match to TRBD1 (6 bases). Trimming pared 1 base from V and 1 base from J, leaving 8 bases between. This CDR3 spans 14 amino acids. The V gene's germline CDR1 is DFQATT and CDR2 SNEGSKA (reference sequence). As DNA, the CDR3 is TGCAGTGCTAGAGTAGGGGGATCCTACAATGAGCAGTTCTTC. Encoded protein: CSARVGGSYNEQFF.

This clonotype was recorded many times. The chain couples TRBV6-5 to TRBJ1-2; no reliable D call. V was clipped by 6 bases and J by 5 bases, with 25 bases between them. CDR3 length: 17 amino acids. Germline V gives CDR1 MNHEY, CDR2 SVGAGI. This chain's CDR3 is CASRQTTGPVSQYGYTF. CDR3 bases: TGTGCCAGCAGACAAACAACGGGCCCAGTCTCACAGTATGGCTACACCTTC.

V usage is TRBV19 and J usage is TRBJ2-5; D not resolved. V was shortened by 6 bases and J by 4 bases, with 3 bases between the two germline ends. Germline V gene lookup returns CDR1 LNHDA and CDR2 SQIVND (reference sequence). The CDR3 contains 10 residues. The chain's CDR3 is CASRGETQYF. The CDR3 DNA reads as TGTGCCAGTAGAGGAGAGACCCAGTACTTC.

V and J are TRBV6-6 and TRBJ2-3, with TRBD2 matching 12 bases. The trim removed 6 bases at V and 6 bases at J, leaving 7 bases unmatched. The CDR3 extends over 15 amino acids. CDR1 MNHNY and CDR2 SVGAGI come from the germline V gene (reference sequence). The chain's CDR3 is CASSRLAGVGDTQYF. The CDR3 DNA reads TGTGCCAGCAGCCGACTAGCGGGAGTAGGGGATACGCAGTATTTT.

This chain joins TRBV28 and TRBJ1-6; 11 bases line up with TRBD1. The CDR3 runs to 18 residues. CDR1 MDHEN and CDR2 SYDVKM come from the germline V gene. V lost 3 bases to trimming and J lost 5 bases; unmatched junction nucleotides: 9. The CDR3 nucleotides read TGTGCCAGCAGTTTGGACAGGGGGCTTCTTTCTGATAATTCACCCCTCCACTTT. It codes for CASSLDRGLLSDNSPLHF.

The chain couples TRBV29-1 to TRBJ2-7; 8 bases are a match to TRBD1. Germline assignment: CDR1 SQVTM and CDR2 ANQGSEA. The length of the CDR3 is 11 residues. Trimming removed 6 bases from V and 6 bases from J; junction bases left unmatched: 4. The CDR3 region is CSVETGGEQYF. CDR3 DNA sequence: TGCAGCGTCGAAACAGGGGGCGAGCAGTACTTC.

As regards this clonotype: One end of the junction does not line up with germline, which may come from a read error. For the CDR3, the DNA is TGTGCCAGCAGCCAAACGCCCCGCGGGCGGGGGGGCCTTTTCTACAATGAGCCGTTCTTC. This gives the protein CASSQTPRGRGGLFYNEPFF. The chain couples TRBV3-1 to TRBJ2-1, with 9 bases lining up with TRBD2. The germline V gene encodes CDR1 LGHDT and CDR2 YNNKEL (reference sequence). This CDR3 has 20 amino acids.

This clonotype was seen only a few times. J is TRBJ2-1 and V is TRBV7-8; D possibly corresponds to TRBD1 (6 bases). Trimming took 1 base from V and 8 from J, leaving 18 bases between them. The CDR3 has 16 amino acids. Germline V gene data show CDR1 as SGHVS and CDR2 as FQNEAQ. DNA for the CDR3: TGTGCCAGCAGCTTAGGCCCCCTCAACAGGGAATATGAGCAGTTCTTC. Protein product: CASSLGPLNREYEQFF.

The gene calls are TRBV6-5 and TRBJ2-7, with 13 bases that match TRBD2. This CDR3 comprises 15 residues. Per germline, CDR1 MNHEY and CDR2 SVGAGI. With 6 bases clipped from V and 0 bases from J, the junction kept 2 bases outside the gene matches. In DNA, the CDR3 is TGTGCCAGCAGCTGGACTAGCGGGAGCTCCTACGAGCAGTACTTC. It encodes CASSWTSGSSYEQYF.

CDR3 in DNA: TGTGCCAGCAGCTTAGCCCGCGCAGGGTACCAGGGCAATCAGCCCCAGCATTTT. Protein sequence: CASSLARAGYQGNQPQHF. The chain carries TRBV7-8 and TRBJ1-5; TRBD1 is a possible D gene (5 bases). This CDR3 region has 18 residues. Deletions cut 0 bases from V and 2 bases from J, with 17 bases between. Germline V gene data show CDR1 as SGHVS and CDR2 as FQNEAQ. Supplemented by reference TRBV7-8 and TRBJ1-5, the full variable domain reads GAGVSQSPRYKVAKRGQDVALRCDPISGHVSLFWYQQALGQGPEFLTYFQNEAQLDKSGLPSDRFFAERPEGSVSTLKIQRTQQEDSAVYLCASSLARAGYQGNQPQHFGDGTRLSIL.

The chain joins TRBV3-1 to TRBJ2-1, with a weak D call TRBD2 (5 bases). Germline V gene lookup returns CDR1 LGHDT and CDR2 YNNKEL (reference sequence). V lost 4 bases, J lost 2 bases, and 12 bases lay in between. There are 15 residues in the CDR3. CDR3 coding DNA: TGTGCCAGCAGCCTCGTCCTAGCAACCTACAATGAGCAGTTCTTC. Translating gives CASSLVLATYNEQFF.

This clonotype was counted between two and nine times. The V call is TRBV29-1, the J call TRBJ1-1; perhaps TRBD1 as D (6 bases). The germline V and J ends were trimmed by 7 bases and 5 bases, with 14 bases remaining between them. This CDR3 contains 12 residues. Germline V gene sequence: CDR1 SQVTM, CDR2 ANQGSEA. The CDR3 spells CSAGQSETEAFF. The CDR3 DNA reads as TGCAGCGCCGGACAGTCCGAGACTGAAGCTTTCTTT.

V is TRBV6-8 and J is TRBJ2-3; D assignment may be TRBD1 or TRBD2 (5 bases each). With 2 bases removed from V and 1 base from J, the gap between germline ends came to 10 bases. CDR3 length equals 15 residues. Germline CDR1 MNHGY, CDR2 SAAAGT. This chain's CDR3 is CASSYPMGGTDTQYF. In DNA, the CDR3 is TGTGCCAGCAGTTACCCCATGGGGGGCACAGATACGCAGTATTTT.

The V call is TRBV30, the J call TRBJ1-3, with unresolved D. CDR1 GTSNPN and CDR2 SVGIG come from the germline V gene (reference sequence). Trimming removed 2 bases at V and 0 bases at J, with 5 bases between. This CDR3 is built from 13 residues. CDR3 sequence: CAWSSNSGNTIYF. CDR3 sequence (DNA): TGTGCCTGGAGTAGTAACTCTGGAAACACCATATATTTT. The full variable domain, rest sourced from reference TRBV30 and TRBJ1-3, is SQTIHQWPATLVQPVGSPLSLECTVEGTSNPNLYWYRQAAGRGLQLLFYSVGIGQISSEVPQNLSASRPQDRQFILSSKKLLLSDSGFYLCAWSSNSGNTIYFGEGSWLTVV.

This rearrangement joins TRBV29-1 to TRBJ2-3; D may be TRBD1 (5 bases). This CDR3 contains 13 residues. V was pared by 4 bases and J by 2 bases, with 10 bases between. The V gene's germline CDR1 is SQVTM and CDR2 ANQGSEA. CDR3 sequence: CSVGGSNTDTQYF. DNA of the CDR3: TGCAGCGTTGGGGGCAGCAACACAGATACGCAGTATTTT.

The rearrangement joins TRBV28 to TRBJ2-5; TRBD2 matches 9 bases. This CDR3 comprises 14 residues. V lost 6 bases to trimming and J lost 1 base; unmatched junction nucleotides: 3. Germline loops: CDR1 MDHEN, CDR2 SYDVKM. The CDR3 DNA reads TGTGCCAGCAGGGCGGGACTAGCCCAAGAGACCCAGTACTTC. This sequence encodes CASRAGLAQETQYF.

With respect to this clonotype: The junction departs from germline at one end; a sequencing error may be responsible. The chain carries TRBV6-5 and TRBJ1-5, with 7 nucleotides matching TRBD1. The CDR3 length is 17 residues. The V gene's germline CDR1 is MNHEY and CDR2 SVGAGI. CDR3 residues: CASSYLGGTAINQPQHF. The DNA for the CDR3 is TGTGCCAGCAGCTACTTGGGAGGGACAGCTATCAATCAGCCCCAGCATTTT.

The table lists this clonotype with a few counts. This chain uses TRBV19 with TRBJ2-7; D tentatively reads TRBD1 or TRBD2 (7 bases each). The CDR3 contains 19 residues. Germline CDR1 reads LNHDA; CDR2 reads SQIVND (reference sequence). The V end lost 1 base, the J end lost 2 bases, and 24 bases lay between the germline ends. CDR3 region: CASSIGSGGAGRRAYEQYF. The CDR3 DNA sequence: TGTGCCAGTAGTATAGGATCAGGGGGAGCGGGACGGAGGGCCTACGAGCAGTACTTC.

This clonotype was detected a few times. The CDR3 DNA is TGCAGTGCCCCAGTGAGGCGTTTCGCTTTCTTT. Its protein product is CSAPVRRFAFF. The rearrangement joins TRBV20-1 to TRBJ1-1, with D unclear. Between the trimmed V and J ends, which lost 6 bases and 11 bases, there was a span of 16 bases. This CDR3 comprises 11 residues. CDR1 and CDR2 (germline): DFQATT, SNEGSKA (reference sequence).

The CDR3 protein is CASSQGAREQFF. The CDR3, as DNA: TGTGCCAGCAGCCAAGGGGCTCGTGAGCAGTTCTTC. The chain combines TRBV3-1 with TRBJ2-1, with D hard to call. Germline V CDR1 and CDR2: LGHDT, YNNKEL (reference sequence). V dropped 1 base and J dropped 9 bases, with 7 bases sitting between them. CDR3 length: 12 residues.

The CDR3 reads CSVQQGTVETQYF. CDR3 nucleotides: TGCAGCGTGCAACAGGGGACGGTAGAGACCCAGTACTTC. V gene TRBV29-1 combines with J gene TRBJ2-5, with 7 bases aligning to TRBD1. This CDR3 contains 13 residues. Germline V lookup: CDR1 SQVTM, CDR2 ANQGSEA. V dropped 6 bases and J dropped 4; count of bases not matched to a gene: 8.